What follows are 17 T cell receptor beta chains derived from one specimen sequenced in a study of human T cells and chemical hapten exposure. As to time point: patch test 1, 2 weeks after DPC sensitization. Treatment here: therapeutic diphenylcyclopropenone sensitization with weekly scalp DPC. TCRdb used MiXCR to reprocess the RACE reads, holding one entry per CDR3 protein. The profile covers 74,000 or so distinct CDR3 sequences, with 10% appearing a single time and approximately 1.4% taken by the ten largest. The starting material was whole blood, obtained in connection with sensitization to the hapten diphenylcyclopropenone (DPC). The receptor source for this set is a woman between 50 and 59 years old with alopecia areata. Some clones in this sample may be carry-over from other donors' samples.

This clonotype was counted ten times or more. J is TRBJ2-7 and V is TRBV28; D may be TRBD2 (5 bases). The CDR3 contains 20 residues. V was clipped by 8 bases and J by 0 bases, with 32 bases between them. Germline CDR1 MDHEN, CDR2 SYDVKM. CDR3 DNA: TGTGCCAGCTGCACCTTCCTTGCGGGCGATAGCGTCTACTACTCCTACGAGCAGTACTTC. It translates to CASCTFLAGDSVYYSYEQYF.

This clonotype was recorded at least ten times. The rearrangement uses TRBV2 and TRBJ2-2; D call uncertain. Germline V CDR1 and CDR2: SNHLY, FYNNEI. V shed 1 base and J shed 1 base, with 1 base lying between them. This CDR3 region has 13 residues. The CDR3 loop reads CASSEGNTGELFF. The CDR3 bases are TGTGCCAGCAGTGAAGGGAACACCGGGGAGCTGTTTTTT. Full variable domain (remainder filled in from reference TRBV2 and TRBJ2-2): EPEVTQTPSHQVTQMGQEVILRCVPISNHLYFYWYRQILGQKVEFLVSFYNNEISEKSEIFDDQFSVERPDGSNFTLKIRSTKLEDSAMYFCASSEGNTGELFFGEGSRLTVL.

This clonotype turned up a few times. V is TRBV29-1 and J is TRBJ2-7; TRBD1 matches at 8 bases. The CDR3 spans 11 residues. V was pared by 6 bases and J by 6 bases, with 4 bases of the junction left unmatched. CDR1 SQVTM and CDR2 ANQGSEA come from the germline V gene. CDR3 sequence reads: CSVLQGAEQYF. CDR3 sequence (DNA): TGCAGCGTCCTCCAGGGGGCCGAGCAGTACTTC.

This clonotype was detected a few times. V and J are TRBV6-5 and TRBJ1-2, with a possible D match to TRBD1 (5 bases). V shed 5 bases and J shed 7 bases, with 14 bases lying between them. This CDR3 region has 13 residues. CDR1 and CDR2 (germline): MNHEY, SVGAGI. The CDR3 region is CASSGGTASGYTF. CDR3 nucleotide sequence: TGTGCCAGCAGTGGGGGGACGGCCAGTGGCTACACCTTC.

This clonotype came up a few times. The chain joins TRBV9 to TRBJ2-7; TRBD1 matches at 8 bases. Germline assignment: CDR1 SGDLS and CDR2 YYNGEE. Unmatched junction bases numbered 5, after V lost 4 bases and J lost 2 bases. This CDR3 is 14 amino acids long. The CDR3 region is CASSPRGRAYEQYF. The CDR3 DNA follows: TGTGCCAGCAGCCCCAGGGGGCGCGCCTACGAGCAGTACTTC.

The chain has TRBV20-1 and TRBJ1-2, with a possible D match to TRBD1 (5 bases). Germline V gene sequence: CDR1 DFQATT, CDR2 SNEGSKA (reference sequence). This CDR3 region has 13 residues. V was trimmed by 4 bases and J by 4 bases, leaving 13 bases between them. The CDR3 coding sequence is TGCAGTGCTAAGACCGGGACGGTCTATGGCTACACCTTC. It codes for CSAKTGTVYGYTF.

The chain carries TRBV3-1 and TRBJ2-6; D uncertain. This CDR3 has 16 residues. The germline V and J ends were trimmed by 4 bases and 1 base, with 11 bases remaining between them. Germline CDR1 and CDR2: LGHDT and YNNKEL (reference sequence). CDR3 region: CASSLRSGSGANVLTF. The CDR3 DNA follows: TGTGCCAGCAGCCTCCGATCAGGTTCTGGGGCCAACGTCCTGACTTTC.

The table lists this clonotype with a few counts. The chain couples TRBV2 to TRBJ2-7; D might be TRBD2 (5 bases). V gave up 6 bases and J gave up 3 bases, with 9 bases separating them. The CDR3 totals 12 residues. Germline lookup yields CDR1 SNHLY and CDR2 FYNNEI. The CDR3 bases are TGTGCCAGCAGAACGGACTTCTACGAGCAGTACTTC. Amino acid sequence: CASRTDFYEQYF.

This clonotype was counted between two and nine times. V and J are TRBV12-3 or TRBV12-4 and TRBJ2-7; 11 nucleotides agree with TRBD1. J lost 5 bases, V lost 6 bases, and 6 bases had no gene match. The CDR3 runs to 14 residues. The chain's CDR3 is CASSPGTGGNEQYF. The CDR3, as DNA: TGTGCCAGCAGCCCCGGGACAGGGGGGAACGAGCAGTACTTC.

This clonotype was recorded a few times. CDR3: CASGSGKSSYNEQFF. DNA for the CDR3: TGTGCCAGCGGTAGCGGGAAAAGCTCCTACAATGAGCAGTTCTTC. The rearrangement uses TRBV2 and TRBJ2-1, with 8 bases lining up with TRBD2. From germline, CDR1 is SNHLY and CDR2 FYNNEI. This CDR3 contains 15 residues. With 8 bases clipped from V and 0 bases from J, the junction kept 6 bases outside the gene matches.

The V call is TRBV9, the J call TRBJ2-3; tentative D call: TRBD1 (5 bases). In germline, CDR1 is SGDLS, CDR2 YYNGEE. V lost 2 bases and J lost 1, with 11 bases in between. The CDR3 has 15 amino acids. The CDR3 here is CASSVIQAGTDTQYF. The CDR3 bases are TGTGCCAGCAGCGTCATACAGGCCGGCACAGATACGCAGTATTTT.

In its sample, this clonotype was seen many times. The rearrangement links TRBV12-3 or TRBV12-4 to TRBJ2-3; tentative D call: TRBD1 (5 bases). There are 11 residues in the CDR3. V was shortened by 6 bases and J by 5 bases, with 6 bases between the two germline ends. The CDR3 region is CASSTGDTQYF. In DNA, the CDR3 is TGTGCCAGCAGCACAGGAGATACGCAGTATTTT.

In this sample, this clonotype turned up a few times. This rearrangement joins TRBV2 to TRBJ2-4; D may be TRBD1 or TRBD2 (6 bases each). Germline V CDR1 and CDR2: SNHLY, FYNNEI. V lost 9 bases and J lost 13, with 19 bases in between. CDR3 length: 12 amino acids. CDR3 protein: CASREGGPWQYF. CDR3 DNA: TGTGCCAGTCGAGAAGGGGGGCCGTGGCAGTACTTC.

The sample holds a few counts of this clonotype. J is TRBJ2-2 and V is TRBV2, with D unresolved. Trimming removed 7 bases at V and 5 bases at J, with 20 bases between. This CDR3 has 16 amino acids. From germline, CDR1 is SNHLY and CDR2 FYNNEI. The CDR3 loop reads CASTFLDTVETGELFF. The CDR3 DNA is TGTGCCAGCACCTTTCTAGATACTGTGGAGACCGGGGAGCTGTTTTTT.

The chain combines TRBV11-2 with TRBJ1-5, with D perhaps matching TRBD1 (6 bases). CDR3 length: 13 residues. Per germline, CDR1 SGHAT and CDR2 FQNNGV. Trimming took off 1 base at V and 5 bases at J, with 6 bases between the two ends. The CDR3 region is CASSLGTDQPQHF. DNA for the CDR3: TGTGCCAGCAGCTTAGGGACAGATCAGCCCCAGCATTTT.

Ten or more counts support this clonotype. This chain links TRBV12-3 or TRBV12-4 with TRBJ1-5; TRBD1 is a possible D gene (5 bases). The CDR3 is 18 amino acids. V lost 5 bases to trimming and J lost 0 bases, with 20 bases between them. The CDR3 DNA is TGTGCCAGCAGTCCCCTCGGGGGGGGATTATATAGCAATCAGCCCCAGCATTTT. This codes for CASSPLGGGLYSNQPQHF.

This clonotype has ten or more counts. The V and J genes are TRBV20-1 and TRBJ2-3; 9 nucleotides match TRBD2. Germline V gene data show CDR1 as DFQATT and CDR2 as SNEGSKA (reference sequence). The J segment lost 5 bases and the V segment lost 6 bases, leaving 15 bases of the junction unmatched. The CDR3 totals 16 residues. CDR3 loop: CSAAEVPSGDGDTQYF. In nucleotides, the CDR3 is TGCAGTGCGGCAGAGGTACCTAGCGGGGATGGAGATACGCAGTATTTT.